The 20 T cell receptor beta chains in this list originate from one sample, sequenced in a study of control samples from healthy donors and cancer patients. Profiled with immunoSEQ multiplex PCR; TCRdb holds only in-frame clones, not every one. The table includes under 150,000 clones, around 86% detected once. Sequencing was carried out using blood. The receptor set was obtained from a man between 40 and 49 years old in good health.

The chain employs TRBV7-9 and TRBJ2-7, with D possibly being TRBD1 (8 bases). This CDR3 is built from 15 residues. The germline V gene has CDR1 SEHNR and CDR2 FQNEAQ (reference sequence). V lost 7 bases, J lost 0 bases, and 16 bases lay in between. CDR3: CASTTGGGSSYEQYF. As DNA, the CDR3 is TGTGCCAGCACCACAGGGGGAGGGAGCTCCTACGAGCAGTACTTC.

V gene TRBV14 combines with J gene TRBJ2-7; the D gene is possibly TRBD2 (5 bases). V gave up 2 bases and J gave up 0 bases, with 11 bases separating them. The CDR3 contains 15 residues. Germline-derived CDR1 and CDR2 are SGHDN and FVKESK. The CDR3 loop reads CASSQLPGSSYEQYF. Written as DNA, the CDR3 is TGTGCCAGCAGCCAATTACCGGGGAGCTCCTACGAGCAGTACTTC. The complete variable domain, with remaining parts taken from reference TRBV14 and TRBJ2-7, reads EAGVTQFPSHSVIEKGQTVTLRCDPISGHDNLYWYRRVMGKEIKFLLHFVKESKQDESGMPNNRFLAERTGGTYSTLKVQPAELEDSGVYFCASSQLPGSSYEQYFGPGTRLTVT.

The CDR3 spells CASSDSGTGKFGTEAFF. The CDR3, as DNA: TGTGCCAGCAGTGATTCCGGGACAGGGAAATTTGGCACTGAAGCTTTCTTT. V is TRBV25-1 and J is TRBJ1-1, with 9 bases identical to TRBD1. The CDR3 has 17 residues. The ends lost 3 bases at V and 4 bases at J; junction bases unmatched: 12. Germline V gene sequence: CDR1 MGHDK, CDR2 SYGVNS.

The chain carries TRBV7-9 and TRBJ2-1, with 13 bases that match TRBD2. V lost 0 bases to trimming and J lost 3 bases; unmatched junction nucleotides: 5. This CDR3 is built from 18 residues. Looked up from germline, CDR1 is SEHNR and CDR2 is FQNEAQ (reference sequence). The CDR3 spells CASSLAGTSGAFYNEQFF. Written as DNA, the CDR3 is TGTGCCAGCAGCTTAGCGGGGACTAGCGGGGCCTTCTACAATGAGCAGTTCTTC.

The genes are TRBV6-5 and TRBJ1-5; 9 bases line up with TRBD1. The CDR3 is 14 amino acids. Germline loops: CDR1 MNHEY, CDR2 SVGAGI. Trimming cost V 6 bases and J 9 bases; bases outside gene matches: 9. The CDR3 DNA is TGTGCCAGCAGCCCCAGACAGGGGGGAACGCCCCAGCATTTT. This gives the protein CASSPRQGGTPQHF.

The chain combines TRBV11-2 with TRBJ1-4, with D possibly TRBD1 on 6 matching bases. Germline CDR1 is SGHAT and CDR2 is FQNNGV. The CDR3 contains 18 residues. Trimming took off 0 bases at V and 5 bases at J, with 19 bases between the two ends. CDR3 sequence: CASSLDPGDRGQNEKLFF. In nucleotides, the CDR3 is TGTGCCAGCAGCTTAGATCCCGGGGACCGCGGACAGAATGAAAAACTGTTTTTT.

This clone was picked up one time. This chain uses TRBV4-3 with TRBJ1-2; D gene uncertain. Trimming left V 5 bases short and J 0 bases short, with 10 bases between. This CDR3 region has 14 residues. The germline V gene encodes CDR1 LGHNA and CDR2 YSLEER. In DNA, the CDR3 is TGCGCCAGCAGCTCAAGCAGAGCTAACTATGGCTACACCTTC. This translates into CASSSSRANYGYTF.

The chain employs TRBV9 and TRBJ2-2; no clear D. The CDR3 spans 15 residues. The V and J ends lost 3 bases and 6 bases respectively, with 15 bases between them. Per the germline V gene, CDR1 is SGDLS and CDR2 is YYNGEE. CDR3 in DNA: TGTGCCAGCAGCGGTGGCTGGCGTGGGCCCGGGGAGCTGTTTTTT. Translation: CASSGGWRGPGELFF.

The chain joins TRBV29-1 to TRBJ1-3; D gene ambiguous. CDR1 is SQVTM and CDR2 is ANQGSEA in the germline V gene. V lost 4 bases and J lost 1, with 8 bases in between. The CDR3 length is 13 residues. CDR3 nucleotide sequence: TGCAGCGTTGCCCATACTTCTGGAAACACCATATATTTT. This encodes CSVAHTSGNTIYF.

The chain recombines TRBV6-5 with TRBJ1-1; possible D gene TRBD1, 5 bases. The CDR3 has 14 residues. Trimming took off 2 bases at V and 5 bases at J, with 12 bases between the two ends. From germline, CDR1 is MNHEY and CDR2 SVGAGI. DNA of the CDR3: TGTGCCAGCAGTTACCAGCAGGGTGTAACTGAAGCTTTCTTT. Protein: CASSYQQGVTEAFF.

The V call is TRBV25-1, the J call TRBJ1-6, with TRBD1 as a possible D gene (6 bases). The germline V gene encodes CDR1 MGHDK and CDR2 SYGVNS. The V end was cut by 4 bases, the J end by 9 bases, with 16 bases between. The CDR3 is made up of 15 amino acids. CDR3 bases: TGTGCCAGCAGTGCCAGGGGAGGTCGTCCTTCACCCCTCCACTTT. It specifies CASSARGGRPSPLHF.

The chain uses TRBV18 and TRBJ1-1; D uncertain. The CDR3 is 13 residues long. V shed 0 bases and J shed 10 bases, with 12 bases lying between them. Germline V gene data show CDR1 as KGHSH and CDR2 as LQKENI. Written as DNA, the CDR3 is TGTGCCAGCTCACCACCGACATCCGGGGTAGCTTTCTTT. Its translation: CASSPPTSGVAFF.

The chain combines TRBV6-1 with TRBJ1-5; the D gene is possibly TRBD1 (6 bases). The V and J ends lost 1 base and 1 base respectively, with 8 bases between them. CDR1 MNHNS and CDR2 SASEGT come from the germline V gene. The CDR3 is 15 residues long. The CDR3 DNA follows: TGTGCCAGCAGTGAAGATGGGACAAGCAATCAGCCCCAGCATTTT. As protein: CASSEDGTSNQPQHF.

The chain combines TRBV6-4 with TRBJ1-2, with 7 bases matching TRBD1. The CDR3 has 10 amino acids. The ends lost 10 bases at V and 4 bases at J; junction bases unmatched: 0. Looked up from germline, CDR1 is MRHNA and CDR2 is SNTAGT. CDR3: CATGGYGYTF. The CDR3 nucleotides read TGTGCCACAGGGGGCTATGGCTACACCTTC.

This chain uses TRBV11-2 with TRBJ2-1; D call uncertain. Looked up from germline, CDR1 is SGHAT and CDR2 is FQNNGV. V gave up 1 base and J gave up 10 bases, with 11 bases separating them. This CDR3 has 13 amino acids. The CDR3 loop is CASSLGSSGEQFF. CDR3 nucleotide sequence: TGTGCCAGCAGCTTAGGGTCTAGTGGCGAGCAGTTCTTC.

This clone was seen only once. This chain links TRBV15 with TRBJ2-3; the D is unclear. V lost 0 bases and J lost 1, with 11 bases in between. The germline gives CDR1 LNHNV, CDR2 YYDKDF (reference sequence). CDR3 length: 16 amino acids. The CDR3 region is CATSRDAVLGTDTQYF. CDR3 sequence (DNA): TGTGCCACCAGCAGAGATGCGGTTCTGGGCACAGATACGCAGTATTTT.

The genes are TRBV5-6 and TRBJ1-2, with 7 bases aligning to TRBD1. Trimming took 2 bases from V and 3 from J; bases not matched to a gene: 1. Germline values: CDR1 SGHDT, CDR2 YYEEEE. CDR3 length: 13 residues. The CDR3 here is CASSFQGDYGYTF. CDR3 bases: TGTGCCAGCAGCTTTCAGGGGGACTATGGCTACACCTTC.

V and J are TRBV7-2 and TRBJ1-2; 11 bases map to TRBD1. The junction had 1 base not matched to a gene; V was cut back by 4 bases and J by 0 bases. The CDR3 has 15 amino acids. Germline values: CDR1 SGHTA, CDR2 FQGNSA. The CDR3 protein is CASSSGQGANYGYTF. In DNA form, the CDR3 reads TGTGCCAGCAGCTCGGGACAGGGGGCTAACTATGGCTACACCTTC.

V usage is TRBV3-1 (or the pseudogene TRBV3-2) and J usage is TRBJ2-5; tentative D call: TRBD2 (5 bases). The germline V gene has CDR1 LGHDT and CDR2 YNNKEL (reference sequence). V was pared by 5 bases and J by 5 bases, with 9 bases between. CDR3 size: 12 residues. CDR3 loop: CASSAAVETQYF. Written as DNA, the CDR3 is TGTGCCAGCAGCGCAGCGGTGGAGACCCAGTACTTC.

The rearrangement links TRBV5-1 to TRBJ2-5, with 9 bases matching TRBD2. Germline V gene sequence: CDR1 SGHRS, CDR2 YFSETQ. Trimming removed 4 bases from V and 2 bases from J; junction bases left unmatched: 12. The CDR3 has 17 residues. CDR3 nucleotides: TGCGCCAGCAGCCTGACCGGGACTAGCCCTCTGCAAGAGACCCAGTACTTC. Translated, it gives CASSLTGTSPLQETQYF.